Shown below are 5 T cell receptor beta chains from a single sample sequenced in a study of blood T cell repertoires in COVID-19. Generated by immunoSEQ multiplex PCR, the TCRdb table keeps only in-frame clones and is missing some. Of around 130,000 clones in the sample, about nine tenths were seen once. The sequencing input was peripheral blood. The receptors were gathered from a man aged 40-49 years with acute or convalescent COVID-19.

V usage is TRBV21-1 and J usage is TRBJ1-2; TRBD1 is the table's D call and was not checked against the DNA. TRBV21-1 corresponds to a pseudogene. The CDR3 extends over 14 amino acids. The CDR3 nucleotides read TGTGCCATCATACCACGGGACAGCCCCTATGGCTACACCTTC. This encodes CAIIPRDSPYGYTF.

The genes are TRBV4-1 and TRBJ1-2, with D perhaps TRBD1 (5 bases). Looked up from germline, CDR1 is MGHRA and CDR2 is YSYEKL. Trimming shortened V by 0 bases and J by 3 bases, and 11 bases separated the two germline ends. The CDR3 is made up of 15 amino acids. Here the CDR3 reads CASSQDQGSDYGYTF. For the CDR3, the DNA is TGCGCCAGCAGCCAAGATCAGGGCAGCGACTATGGCTACACCTTC.

This clone was recorded only once. The V call is TRBV7-2, the J call TRBJ2-5; 12 bases are shared with TRBD2. The CDR3 runs to 18 residues. Germline trimming cut 1 base from V and 1 base from J; bases unmatched to any gene: 7. CDR1 and CDR2 (germline): SGHTA, FQGNSA. The CDR3 DNA sequence: TGTGCCAGCAGCTTAGGGCTAGCGGGGGGGCCGTCCCAAGAGACCCAGTACTTC. Translation gives CASSLGLAGGPSQETQYF. The variable domain in full, completed from reference TRBV7-2 and TRBJ2-5, reads GAGVSQSPSNKVTEKGKDVELRCDPISGHTALYWYRQSLGQGLEFLIYFQGNSAPDKSGLPSDRFSAERTGGSVSTLTIQRTQQEDSAVYLCASSLGLAGGPSQETQYFGPGTRLLVL.

This chain joins TRBV9 and TRBJ1-6; TRBD1 might be the D (5 bases). Deletions cut 2 bases from V and 7 bases from J, with 10 bases between. CDR1 is SGDLS and CDR2 is YYNGEE in the germline V gene. The CDR3 has 14 residues. CDR3 nucleotide sequence: TGTGCCAGCAGCGTGGGACTAACCAATTCACCCCTCCACTTT. This encodes CASSVGLTNSPLHF.

The V call is TRBV10-3, the J call TRBJ2-2; D perhaps matches TRBD2 (6 bases). The CDR3 sequence is 15 residues long. CDR1 ENHRY and CDR2 SYGVKD come from the germline V gene. V dropped 7 bases and J dropped 2 bases, with 14 bases sitting between them. The CDR3 DNA is TGTGCCATCACCCCGGGACTTGAAAACACCGGGGAGCTGTTTTTT. This encodes CAITPGLENTGELFF.